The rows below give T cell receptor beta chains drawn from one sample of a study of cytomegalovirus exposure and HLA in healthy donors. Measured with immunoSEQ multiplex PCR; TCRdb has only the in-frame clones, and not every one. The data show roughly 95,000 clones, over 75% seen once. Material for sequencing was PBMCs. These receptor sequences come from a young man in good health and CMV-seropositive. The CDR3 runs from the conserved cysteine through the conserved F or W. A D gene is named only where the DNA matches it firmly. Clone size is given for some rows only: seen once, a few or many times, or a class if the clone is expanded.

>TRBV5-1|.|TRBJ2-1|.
TGCGCCAGCAGCTTGACAGGGCCTCACAATGAGCAGTTCTTC
CASSLTGPHNEQFF
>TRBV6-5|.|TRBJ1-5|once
TGTGCCACGGCGGAGGGGGGGGGTCAGCCCCAGCATTTT
CATAEGGGQPQHF
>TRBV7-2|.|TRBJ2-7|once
TGTGCCAGCAGCTCCCAAACTAACTCCTACGAGCAGTACTTC
CASSSQTNSYEQYF
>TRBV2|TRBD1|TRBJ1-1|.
TGTGCCAACCGGACAGGGGGTAATGCTGAAGCTTTCTTT
CANRTGGNAEAFF
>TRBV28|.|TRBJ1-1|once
TGTGCCAGCAGTTCCCGACTCGATGAAGCTTTCTTT
CASSSRLDEAFF
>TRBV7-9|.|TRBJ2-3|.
TGTTCCAGCAGCTTAGTCTTATCACGTGGCCTCACAGATACGCAGTATTTT
CSSSLVLSRGLTDTQYF
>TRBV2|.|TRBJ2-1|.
TGTGCCAGCACGGCGGGTTACAATGAGCAGTTCTTC
CASTAGYNEQFF
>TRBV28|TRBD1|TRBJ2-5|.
TGTGCCAGCAGTTTAAGCGGACAGGTCGAAGAGACCCAGTACTTC
CASSLSGQVEETQYF
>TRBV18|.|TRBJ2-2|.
TGTGCCAGCTCACCACCCGGAAACCCACGGGTCACCGGGGAGCTGTTTTTT
CASSPPGNPRVTGELFF
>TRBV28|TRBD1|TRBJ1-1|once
TGTGCCAGCAGGACAGGGGGCGATACTGAAGCTTTCTTT
CASRTGGDTEAFF
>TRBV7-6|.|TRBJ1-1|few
TGTGCCAGCAGCTCCAAGGGGAAAGAGCGGGGGCTAAACACTGAAGCTTTCTTT
CASSSKGKERGLNTEAFF
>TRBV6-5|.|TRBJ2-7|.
TGTGCCAGCAGTTCCGGCCTCCGGACTGCCTACGAGCAGTACTTC
CASSSGLRTAYEQYF
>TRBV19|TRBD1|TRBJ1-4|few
TGTGCCACGGCGGACAGGGGAGGGGAAAAACTGTTTTTT
CATADRGGEKLFF
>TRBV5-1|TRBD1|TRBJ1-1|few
TGCGCCAGCAGCTTGGGACAGGGGTTGGAAACTGAAGCTTTCTTT
CASSLGQGLETEAFF
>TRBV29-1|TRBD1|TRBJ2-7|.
TGCAGCGCAAACAGGGGCCCCTACGAGCAGTACTTC
CSANRGPYEQYF
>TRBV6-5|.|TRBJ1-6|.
TGTGCCAGCAGTTACTCCGAACAGGGCTACTCACCCCTCCACTTT
CASSYSEQGYSPLHF
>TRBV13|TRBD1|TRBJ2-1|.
TGTGCCAGCAGCTCCCGGGACAGGGGCCTGGATGAGCAGTTCTTC
CASSSRDRGLDEQFF
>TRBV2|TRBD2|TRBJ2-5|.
TGTGCCAGCAGTTGGACTAGACAAGAGACCCAGTACTTC
CASSWTRQETQYF
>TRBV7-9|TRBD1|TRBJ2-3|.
TGTGCCAGCAGCTTTAGGACAGGAGATACGCAGTATTTT
CASSFRTGDTQYF
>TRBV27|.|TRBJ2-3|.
TGTGCCAGCAGGCAACAGGTTTTTTCCACAGATACGCAGTATTTT
CASRQQVFSTDTQYF
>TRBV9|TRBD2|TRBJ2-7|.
TGTGCCAGCAGCGCGAGCGGGGCAACCTACGAGCAGTACTTC
CASSASGATYEQYF
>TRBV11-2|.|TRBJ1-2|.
TGTGCCAGCAGCTTCGGCTATGGCTACACCTTC
CASSFGYGYTF
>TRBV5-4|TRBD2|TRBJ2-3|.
TGTGCCAGCAGCTTTGCCCCGGGACTAGCGGTCACAGATACGCAGTATTTT
CASSFAPGLAVTDTQYF
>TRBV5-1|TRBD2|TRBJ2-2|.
TGTGCCAGCAGCACTAGCGGGAGCACCGGGGAGCTGTTTTTT
CASSTSGSTGELFF
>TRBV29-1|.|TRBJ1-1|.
TGCAGCGTTGAAACTCTCCACTCCGAAGCTTTCTTT
CSVETLHSEAFF
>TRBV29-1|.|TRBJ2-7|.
TGCAGCGTTGGGACAGAGGAACCTTACGAGCAGTACTTC
CSVGTEEPYEQYF
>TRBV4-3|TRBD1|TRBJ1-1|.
TGCGCCAGCAGCCGACCGATTGACAGGGAGACTGAAGCTTTCTTT
CASSRPIDRETEAFF
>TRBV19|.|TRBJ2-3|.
TGTGCCAGTAGTCTCACCGGGGGCACAGATACGCAGTATTTT
CASSLTGGTDTQYF
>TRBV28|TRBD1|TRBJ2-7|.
TGTGCCAGCACCCTCGGGGACAGGAGCTCCTACGAGCAGTACTTC
CASTLGDRSSYEQYF
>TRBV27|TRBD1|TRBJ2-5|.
TGTGCCAGCAGAGGTGACAGGGGTAGAGAGACCCAGTACTTC
CASRGDRGRETQYF
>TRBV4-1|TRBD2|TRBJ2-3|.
TGCGCCAGCACCCCAGCGGGGGCCCTGCTATCCGATACGCAGTATTTT
CASTPAGALLSDTQYF